This T cell receptor beta chain was recovered during a study of cytomegalovirus exposure and HLA in healthy donors. Whereas donors were nominally healthy upon sampling, unrecorded immune exposures were probable. Study-level results: A later analysis appeared to link common viral pathogens to several of the most significant clusters. Later analysis demonstrated an association between a missense DCLRE1C variant and TCR beta V- and J-gene trimming.

In the PCR, 60 Vbeta and 13 Jbeta primers were used. The repertoire was sequenced with immunoSEQ multiplex PCR; TCRdb's copy has only in-frame clones and lacks some. The data hold fewer than 350,000 clones, with 70% to 90% observed a single time. CDR3 length: 16 residues. Trimming left V 4 bases short and J 3 bases short, with 17 bases between. CDR1 SEHNR and CDR2 FQNEAQ come from the germline V gene (reference sequence). In regard to this clone: Antigen: not known.

The receptor comes from a woman aged 18-30 years in good health and CMV-seronegative. The chain couples TRBV7-9 to TRBJ2-3; perhaps TRBD1 as D (7 bases). Sequenced sample: PBMCs. DNA for the CDR3: TGTGCCAGCAGCTCCGGTGGAGGGGGCGGGACAGATACGCAGTATTTT. Translated, it gives CASSSGGGGGTDTQYF.